This entry lists 2 T cell receptor beta chains sequenced from one sample in a study of blood T cell repertoires in COVID-19 (dated by TCRdb to between 2020 and 2021). The library was generated by the immunoSEQ multiplex PCR assay. This immuneACCESS table, as held by TCRdb, lists in-frame sequences with V and J called but not all clones. Of the missing ones, under half trace to an unresolved V gene in checked studies; the others have no known cause. Within this sample are about 120,000 clones, with 90% of them counted one time only. Together, the top ten hold 1.8% of the sample. The sample taken for sequencing was peripheral blood. The receptor source for this set is a human donor with active COVID-19. The donor label of this sample is uncertain.

The V gene is TRBV11-2, the J gene TRBJ1-2, with 8 bases identical to TRBD1. This CDR3 is 13 amino acids long. V dropped 6 bases and J dropped 6; count of bases not matched to a gene: 6. Germline lookup yields CDR1 SGHAT and CDR2 FQNNGV. CDR3 sequence: CASRRQGSDGYTF. The CDR3 nucleotides are TGTGCCAGCAGGAGACAGGGGAGCGATGGCTACACCTTC.

J is TRBJ1-2 and V is TRBV11-2, with no clear D. The CDR3 sequence is 14 residues long. V lost 1 base and J lost 4, with 10 bases in between. CDR1 is SGHAT, CDR2 FQNNGV, per germline. This CDR3 is CASSLGGTSYGYTF. CDR3 nucleotide sequence: TGTGCCAGCAGCTTAGGTGGCACCAGCTATGGCTACACCTTC.